This TCR beta chain appears in the sequencing data of a study of beta chain features in type 1 diabetes. Study-wide context: There was similarity between patients and healthy donors in age, gender and cell yields.

With regard to this clone: Its specificity is unknown.

It was via CD45RO/CCR7/CD25/CD127/CD95/CD27 that CD4+ naive, central memory, regulatory and stem cell-like memory cells were sorted. Sorted populations all had greater than 98% purity. Study observations and caveats: More deletions and fewer insertions at VDJ junctions were found in patients with type 1 diabetes.

Since all of the isolated RNA was reverse transcribed, expressed TCRB transcripts were what got sequenced. Repertoires were generated with immunoSEQ multiplex PCR, while TCRdb's copy carries only in-frame clones and drops some. The sample records around 500,000 clones, approximately 30% being singletons. The sequencing sample was made of naive CD4+ T cells from blood. The TCR sequence derives from a man aged 18 to 30 in good health.

CDR3 DNA: TGTGCCAGCAGCTTAGAAGGATCGAAAAACATTCAGTACTTC. Translated, it gives CASSLEGSKNIQYF. The chain couples TRBV7-9 to TRBJ2-4; D uncertain. V was trimmed by 1 base and J by 4 bases, leaving 8 bases between them. Germline loops: CDR1 SEHNR, CDR2 FQNEAQ (reference sequence). This CDR3 comprises 14 residues.